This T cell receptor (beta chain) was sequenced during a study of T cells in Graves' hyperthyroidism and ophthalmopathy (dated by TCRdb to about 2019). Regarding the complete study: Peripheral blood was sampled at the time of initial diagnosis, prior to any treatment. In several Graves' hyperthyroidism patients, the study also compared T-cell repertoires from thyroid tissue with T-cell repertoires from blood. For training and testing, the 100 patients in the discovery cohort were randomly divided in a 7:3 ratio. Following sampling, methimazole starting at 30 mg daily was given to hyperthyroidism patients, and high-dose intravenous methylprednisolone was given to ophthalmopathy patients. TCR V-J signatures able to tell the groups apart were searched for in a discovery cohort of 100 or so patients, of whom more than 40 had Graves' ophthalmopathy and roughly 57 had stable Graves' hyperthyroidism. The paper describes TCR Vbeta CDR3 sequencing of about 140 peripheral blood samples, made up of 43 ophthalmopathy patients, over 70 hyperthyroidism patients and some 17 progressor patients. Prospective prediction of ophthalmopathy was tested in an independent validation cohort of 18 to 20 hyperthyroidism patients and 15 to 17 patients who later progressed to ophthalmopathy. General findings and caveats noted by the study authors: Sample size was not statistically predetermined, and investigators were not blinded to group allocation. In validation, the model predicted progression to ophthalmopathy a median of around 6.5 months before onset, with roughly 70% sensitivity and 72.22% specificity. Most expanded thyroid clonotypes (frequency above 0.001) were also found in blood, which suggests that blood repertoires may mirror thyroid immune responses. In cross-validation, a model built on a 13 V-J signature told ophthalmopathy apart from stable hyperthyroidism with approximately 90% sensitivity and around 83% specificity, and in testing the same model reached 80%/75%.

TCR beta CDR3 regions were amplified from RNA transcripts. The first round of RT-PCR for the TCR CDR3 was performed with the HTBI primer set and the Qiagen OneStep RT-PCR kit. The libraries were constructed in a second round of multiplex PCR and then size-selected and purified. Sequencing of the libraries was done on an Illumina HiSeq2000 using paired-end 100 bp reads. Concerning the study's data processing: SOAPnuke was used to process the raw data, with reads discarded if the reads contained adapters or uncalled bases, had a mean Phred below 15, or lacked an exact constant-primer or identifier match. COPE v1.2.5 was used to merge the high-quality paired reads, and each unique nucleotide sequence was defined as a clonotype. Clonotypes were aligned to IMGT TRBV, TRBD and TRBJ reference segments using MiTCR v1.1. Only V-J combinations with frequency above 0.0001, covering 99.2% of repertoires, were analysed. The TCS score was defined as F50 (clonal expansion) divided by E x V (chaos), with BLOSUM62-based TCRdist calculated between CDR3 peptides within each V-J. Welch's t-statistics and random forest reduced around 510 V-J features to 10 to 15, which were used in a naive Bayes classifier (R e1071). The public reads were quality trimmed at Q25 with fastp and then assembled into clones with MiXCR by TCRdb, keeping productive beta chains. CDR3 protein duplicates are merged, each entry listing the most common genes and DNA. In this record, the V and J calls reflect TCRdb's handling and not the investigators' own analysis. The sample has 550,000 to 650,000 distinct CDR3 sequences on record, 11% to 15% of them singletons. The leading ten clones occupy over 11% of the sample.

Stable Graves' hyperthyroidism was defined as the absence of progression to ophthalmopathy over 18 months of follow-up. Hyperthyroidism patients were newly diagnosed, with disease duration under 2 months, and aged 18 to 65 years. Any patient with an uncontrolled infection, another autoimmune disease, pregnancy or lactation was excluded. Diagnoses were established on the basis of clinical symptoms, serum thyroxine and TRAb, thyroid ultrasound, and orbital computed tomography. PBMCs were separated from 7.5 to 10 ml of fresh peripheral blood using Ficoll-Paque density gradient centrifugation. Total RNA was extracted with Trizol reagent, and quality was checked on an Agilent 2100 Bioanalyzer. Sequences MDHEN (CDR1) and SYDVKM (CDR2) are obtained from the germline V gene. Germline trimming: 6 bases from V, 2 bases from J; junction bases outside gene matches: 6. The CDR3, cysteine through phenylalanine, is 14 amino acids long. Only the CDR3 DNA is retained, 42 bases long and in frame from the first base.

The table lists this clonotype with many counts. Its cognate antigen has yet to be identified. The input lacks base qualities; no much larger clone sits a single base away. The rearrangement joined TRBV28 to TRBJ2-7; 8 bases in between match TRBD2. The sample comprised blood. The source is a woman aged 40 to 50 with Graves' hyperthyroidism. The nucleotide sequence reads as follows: TGTGCCAGCAGCCCAAGCGGGAGCGCCTACGAGCAGTACTTC. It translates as CASSPSGSAYEQYF.